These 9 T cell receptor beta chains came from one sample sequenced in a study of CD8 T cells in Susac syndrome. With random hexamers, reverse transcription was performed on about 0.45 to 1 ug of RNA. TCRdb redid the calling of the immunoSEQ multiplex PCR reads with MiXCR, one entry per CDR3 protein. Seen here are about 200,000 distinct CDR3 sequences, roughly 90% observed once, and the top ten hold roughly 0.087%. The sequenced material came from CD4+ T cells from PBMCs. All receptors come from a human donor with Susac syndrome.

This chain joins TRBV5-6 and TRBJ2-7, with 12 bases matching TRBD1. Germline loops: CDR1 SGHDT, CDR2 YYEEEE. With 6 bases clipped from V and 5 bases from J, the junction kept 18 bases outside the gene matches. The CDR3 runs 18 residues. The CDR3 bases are TGTGCCAGCAACAAACGCCTTAGGGACAGGGGGCGGATACACGAGCAGTACTTC. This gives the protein CASNKRLRDRGRIHEQYF.

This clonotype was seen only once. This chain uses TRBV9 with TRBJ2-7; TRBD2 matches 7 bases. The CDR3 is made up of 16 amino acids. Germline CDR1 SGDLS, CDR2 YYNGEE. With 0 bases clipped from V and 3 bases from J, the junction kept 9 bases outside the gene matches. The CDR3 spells CASSVDPGTGGYEQYF. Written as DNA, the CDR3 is TGTGCCAGCAGCGTAGACCCGGGGACGGGGGGCTACGAGCAGTACTTC.

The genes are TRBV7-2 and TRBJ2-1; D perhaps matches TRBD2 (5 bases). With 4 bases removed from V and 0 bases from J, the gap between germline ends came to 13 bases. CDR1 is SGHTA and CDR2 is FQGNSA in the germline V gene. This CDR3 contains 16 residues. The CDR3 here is CASSSPAGASYNEQFF. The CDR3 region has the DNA TGTGCCAGCAGCTCCCCGGCGGGTGCCTCCTACAATGAGCAGTTCTTC. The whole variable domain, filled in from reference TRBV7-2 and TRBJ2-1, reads GAGVSQSPSNKVTEKGKDVELRCDPISGHTALYWYRQSLGQGLEFLIYFQGNSAPDKSGLPSDRFSAERTGGSVSTLTIQRTQQEDSAVYLCASSSPAGASYNEQFFGPGTRLTVL.

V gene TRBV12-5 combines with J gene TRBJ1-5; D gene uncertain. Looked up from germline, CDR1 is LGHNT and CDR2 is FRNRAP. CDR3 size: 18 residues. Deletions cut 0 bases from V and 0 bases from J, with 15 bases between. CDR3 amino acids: CASGLVPSPMYSNQPQHF. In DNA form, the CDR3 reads TGTGCTAGTGGTTTGGTACCCTCCCCGATGTATAGCAATCAGCCCCAGCATTTT.

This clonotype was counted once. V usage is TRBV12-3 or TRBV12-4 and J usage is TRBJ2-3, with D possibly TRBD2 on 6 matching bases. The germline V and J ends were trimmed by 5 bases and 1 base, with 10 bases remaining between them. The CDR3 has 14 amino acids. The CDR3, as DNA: TGTGCCAGCAGTGCGTGGGGGGGCACAGATACGCAGTATTTT. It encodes CASSAWGGTDTQYF.

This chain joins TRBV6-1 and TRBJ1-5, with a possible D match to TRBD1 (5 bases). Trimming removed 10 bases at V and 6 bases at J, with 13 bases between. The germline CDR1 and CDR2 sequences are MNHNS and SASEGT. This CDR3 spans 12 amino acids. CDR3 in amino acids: CATHAGRQPQHF. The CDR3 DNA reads TGTGCCACCCATGCGGGGCGTCAGCCCCAGCATTTT.

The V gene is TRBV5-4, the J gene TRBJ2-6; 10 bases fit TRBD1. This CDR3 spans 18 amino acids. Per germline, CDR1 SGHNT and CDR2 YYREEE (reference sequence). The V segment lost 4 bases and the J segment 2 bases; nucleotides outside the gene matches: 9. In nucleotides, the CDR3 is TGTGCCAGCAGCCAGAGACAGGGGGCGGTAACTGGGGCCAACGTCCTGACTTTC. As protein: CASSQRQGAVTGANVLTF.

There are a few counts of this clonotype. The CDR3 DNA follows: TGTGCCAGCAGCCAAGGACCAGGCGGGAATGAGCAGTTCTTC. As protein: CASSQGPGGNEQFF. V is TRBV3-1 and J is TRBJ2-1; D is perhaps TRBD2 (5 bases). From germline, CDR1 is LGHDT and CDR2 YNNKEL (reference sequence). This CDR3 is 14 amino acids long. The germline V and J ends were trimmed by 1 base and 7 bases, with 11 bases remaining between them.

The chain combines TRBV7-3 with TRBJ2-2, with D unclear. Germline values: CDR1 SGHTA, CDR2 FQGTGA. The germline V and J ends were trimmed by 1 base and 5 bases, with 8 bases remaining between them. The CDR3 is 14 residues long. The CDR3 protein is CASSLSIGTGELFF. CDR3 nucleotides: TGTGCCAGCAGCTTAAGTATAGGGACCGGGGAGCTGTTTTTT.